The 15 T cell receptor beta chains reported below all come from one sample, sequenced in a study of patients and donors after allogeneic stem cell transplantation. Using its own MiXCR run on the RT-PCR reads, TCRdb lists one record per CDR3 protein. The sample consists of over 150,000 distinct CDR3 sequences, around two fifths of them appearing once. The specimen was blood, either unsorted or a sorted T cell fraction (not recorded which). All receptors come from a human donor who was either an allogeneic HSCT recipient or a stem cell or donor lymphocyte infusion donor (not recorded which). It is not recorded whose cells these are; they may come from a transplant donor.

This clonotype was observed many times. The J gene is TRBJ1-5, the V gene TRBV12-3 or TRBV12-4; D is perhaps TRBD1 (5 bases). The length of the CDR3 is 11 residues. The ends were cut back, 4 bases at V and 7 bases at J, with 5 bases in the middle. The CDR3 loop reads CASSSGQPQHF. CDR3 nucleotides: TGTGCCAGCAGTTCAGGGCAGCCCCAGCATTTT.

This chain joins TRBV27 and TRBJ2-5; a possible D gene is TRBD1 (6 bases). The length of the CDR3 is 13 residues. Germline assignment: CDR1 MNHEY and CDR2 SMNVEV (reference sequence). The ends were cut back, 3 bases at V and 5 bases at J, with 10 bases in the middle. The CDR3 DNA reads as TGTGCCAGCAGTTTCAGGGGCGTGGAGACCCAGTACTTC. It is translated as CASSFRGVETQYF.

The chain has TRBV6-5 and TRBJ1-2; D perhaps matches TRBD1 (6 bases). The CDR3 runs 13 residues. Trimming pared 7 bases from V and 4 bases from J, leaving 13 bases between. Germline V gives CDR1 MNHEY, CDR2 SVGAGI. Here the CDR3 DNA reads TGTGCCAGCAAGCCGGGACACTTCTATGGCTACACCTTC. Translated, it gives CASKPGHFYGYTF.

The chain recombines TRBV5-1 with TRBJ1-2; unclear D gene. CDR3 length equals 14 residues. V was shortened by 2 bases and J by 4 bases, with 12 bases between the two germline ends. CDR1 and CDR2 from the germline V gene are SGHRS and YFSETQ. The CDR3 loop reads CASSFEGQTYGYTF. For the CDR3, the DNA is TGCGCCAGCAGCTTTGAAGGGCAGACCTATGGCTACACCTTC.

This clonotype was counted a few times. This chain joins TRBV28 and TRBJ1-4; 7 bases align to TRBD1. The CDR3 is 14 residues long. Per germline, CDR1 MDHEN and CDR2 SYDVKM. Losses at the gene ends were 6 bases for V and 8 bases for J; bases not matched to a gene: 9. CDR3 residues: CASRTGHQNEKLFF. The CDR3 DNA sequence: TGTGCCAGCAGGACAGGGCACCAAAACGAAAAACTGTTTTTT.

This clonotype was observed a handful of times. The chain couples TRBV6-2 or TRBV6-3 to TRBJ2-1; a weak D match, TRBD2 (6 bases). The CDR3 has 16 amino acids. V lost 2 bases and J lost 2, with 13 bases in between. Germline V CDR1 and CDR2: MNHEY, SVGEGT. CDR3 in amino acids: CASSYRGSGTYNEQFF. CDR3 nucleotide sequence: TGTGCCAGCAGTTACAGGGGTAGCGGTACCTACAATGAGCAGTTCTTC.

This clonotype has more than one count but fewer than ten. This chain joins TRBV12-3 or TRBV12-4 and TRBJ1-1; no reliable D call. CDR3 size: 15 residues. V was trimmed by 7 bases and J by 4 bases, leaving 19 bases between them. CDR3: CASTKRGRPVTEAFF. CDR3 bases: TGTGCCAGCACTAAAAGAGGGCGGCCGGTCACTGAAGCTTTCTTT.

The CDR3 DNA sequence: TGTGCCAGCAGTAGGACTAGCGGGAGGGCCTTCCTCCTCTCCTACGAGCAGTACTTC. As protein: CASSRTSGRAFLLSYEQYF. This rearrangement joins TRBV6-6 to TRBJ2-7; 15 bases map to TRBD2. This CDR3 spans 19 amino acids. Trimming took 5 bases from V and 0 from J; bases not matched to a gene: 11. Germline V gene sequence: CDR1 MNHNY, CDR2 SVGAGI (reference sequence).

Here the CDR3 DNA reads TGTGCCTGTCAGCAGGGGAGAGACACCGGGGAGCTGTTTTTT. The encoded protein is CACQQGRDTGELFF. The chain is built from TRBV6-6 and TRBJ2-2; perhaps TRBD1 as D (6 bases). V was trimmed by 11 bases and J by 3 bases, leaving 16 bases between them. This CDR3 is built from 14 residues. Germline V gene sequence: CDR1 MNHNY, CDR2 SVGAGI (reference sequence).

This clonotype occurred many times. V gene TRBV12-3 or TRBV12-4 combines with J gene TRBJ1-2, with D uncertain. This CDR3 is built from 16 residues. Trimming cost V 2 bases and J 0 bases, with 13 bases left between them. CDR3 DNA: TGTGCCAGCAGTTTAAGCCGGCCGGTGACTAACTATGGCTACACCTTC. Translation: CASSLSRPVTNYGYTF.

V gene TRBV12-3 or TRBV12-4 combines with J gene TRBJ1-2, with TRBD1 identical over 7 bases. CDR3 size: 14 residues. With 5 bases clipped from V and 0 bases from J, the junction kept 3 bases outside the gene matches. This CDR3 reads CASSIGQANYGYTF. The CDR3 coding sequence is TGTGCCAGCAGTATAGGACAGGCTAACTATGGCTACACCTTC.

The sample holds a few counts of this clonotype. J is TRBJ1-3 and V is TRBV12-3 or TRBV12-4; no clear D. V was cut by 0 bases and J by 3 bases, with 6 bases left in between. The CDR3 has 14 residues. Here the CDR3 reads CASSLALGGNTIYF. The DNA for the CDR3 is TGTGCCAGCAGTTTAGCGCTGGGTGGAAACACCATATATTTT.

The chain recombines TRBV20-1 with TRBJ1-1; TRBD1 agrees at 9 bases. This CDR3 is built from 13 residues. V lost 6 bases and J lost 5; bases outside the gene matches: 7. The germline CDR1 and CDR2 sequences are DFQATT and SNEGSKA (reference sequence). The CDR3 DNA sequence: TGCAGTGCAGGGGCCGACAGGGGGACTGAAGCTTTCTTT. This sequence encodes CSAGADRGTEAFF.

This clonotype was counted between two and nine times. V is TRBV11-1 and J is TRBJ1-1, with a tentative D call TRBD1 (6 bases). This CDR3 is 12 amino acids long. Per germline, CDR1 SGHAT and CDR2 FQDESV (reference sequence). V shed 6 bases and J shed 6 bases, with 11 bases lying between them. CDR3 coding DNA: TGTGCCAGCAGACGCAGGGGCGCTGAAGCTTTCTTT. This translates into CASRRRGAEAFF.

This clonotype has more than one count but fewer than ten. CDR3 sequence reads: CASSPHGPSGSVTYNEQFF. The CDR3 region has the DNA TGTGCCAGCAGCCCCCATGGGCCTAGCGGGTCAGTTACCTACAATGAGCAGTTCTTC. The chain is built from TRBV3-1 and TRBJ2-1; 8 nucleotides line up with TRBD2. Germline V gene sequence: CDR1 LGHDT, CDR2 YNNKEL (reference sequence). The CDR3 sequence is 19 residues long. V lost 4 bases to trimming and J lost 2 bases; unmatched junction nucleotides: 16.